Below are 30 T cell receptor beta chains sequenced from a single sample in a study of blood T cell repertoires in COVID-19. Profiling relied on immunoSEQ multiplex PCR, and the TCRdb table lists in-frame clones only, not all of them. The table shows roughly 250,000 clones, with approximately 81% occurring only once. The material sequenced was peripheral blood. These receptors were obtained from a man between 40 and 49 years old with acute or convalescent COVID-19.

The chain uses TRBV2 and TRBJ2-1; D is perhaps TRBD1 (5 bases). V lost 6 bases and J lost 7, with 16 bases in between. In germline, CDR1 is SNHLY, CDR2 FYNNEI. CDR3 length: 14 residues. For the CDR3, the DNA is TGTGCCAGCAGGATGATTGCACAGGTGAATGAGCAGTTCTTC. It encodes CASRMIAQVNEQFF.

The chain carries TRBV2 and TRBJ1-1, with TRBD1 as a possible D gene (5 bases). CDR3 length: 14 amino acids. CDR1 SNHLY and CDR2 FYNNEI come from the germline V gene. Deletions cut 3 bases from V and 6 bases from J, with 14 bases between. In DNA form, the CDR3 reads TGTGCCAGCAGTGAGGGCCCCAAAGGGGCTGAAGCTTTCTTT. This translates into CASSEGPKGAEAFF.

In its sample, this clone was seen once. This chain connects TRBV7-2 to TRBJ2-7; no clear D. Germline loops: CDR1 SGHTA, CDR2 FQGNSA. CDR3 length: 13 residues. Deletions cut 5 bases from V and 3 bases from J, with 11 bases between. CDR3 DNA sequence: TGTGCCAGCAGCCCTACAGTTTACTACGAGCAGTACTTC. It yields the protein CASSPTVYYEQYF.

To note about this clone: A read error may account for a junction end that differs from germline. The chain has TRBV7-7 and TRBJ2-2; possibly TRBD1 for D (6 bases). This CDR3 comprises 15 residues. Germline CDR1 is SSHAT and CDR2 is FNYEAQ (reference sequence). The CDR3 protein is CASSLTGLGTGELFF. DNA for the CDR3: TGTGCTAGCAGCTTGACAGGACTTGGTACCGGGGAGCTGTTTTTT.

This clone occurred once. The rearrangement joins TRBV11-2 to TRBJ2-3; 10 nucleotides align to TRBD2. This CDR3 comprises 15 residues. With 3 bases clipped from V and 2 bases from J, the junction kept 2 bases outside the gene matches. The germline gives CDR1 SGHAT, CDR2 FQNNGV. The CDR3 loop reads CASSFTSGVTDTQYF. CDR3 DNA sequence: TGTGCCAGCAGCTTCACTAGCGGGGTCACAGATACGCAGTATTTT.

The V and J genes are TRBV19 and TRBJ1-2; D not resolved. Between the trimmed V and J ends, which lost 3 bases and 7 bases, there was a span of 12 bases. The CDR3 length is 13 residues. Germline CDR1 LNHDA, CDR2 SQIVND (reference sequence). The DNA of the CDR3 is TGTGCCAGTAGTATTAACAGAGGGTTTGGCTACACCTTC. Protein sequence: CASSINRGFGYTF. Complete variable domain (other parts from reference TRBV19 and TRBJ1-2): DGGITQSPKYLFRKEGQNVTLSCEQNLNHDAMYWYRQDPGQGLRLIYYSQIVNDFQKGDIAEGYSVSREKKESFPLTVTSAQKNPTAFYLCASSINRGFGYTFGSGTRLTVV.

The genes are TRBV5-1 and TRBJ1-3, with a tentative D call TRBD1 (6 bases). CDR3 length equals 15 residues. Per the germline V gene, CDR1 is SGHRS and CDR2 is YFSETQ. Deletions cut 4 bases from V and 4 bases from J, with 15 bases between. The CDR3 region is CASSLQGVRGNTIYF. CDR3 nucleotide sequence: TGCGCCAGCAGCCTACAGGGTGTGCGCGGAAACACCATATATTTT.

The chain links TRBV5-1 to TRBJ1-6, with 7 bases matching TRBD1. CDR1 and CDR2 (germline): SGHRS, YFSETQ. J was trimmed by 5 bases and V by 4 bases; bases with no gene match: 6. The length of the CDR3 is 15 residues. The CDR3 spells CASSLGTDNNSPLHF. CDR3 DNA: TGCGCCAGCAGCCTGGGGACAGATAATAATTCACCCCTCCACTTT.

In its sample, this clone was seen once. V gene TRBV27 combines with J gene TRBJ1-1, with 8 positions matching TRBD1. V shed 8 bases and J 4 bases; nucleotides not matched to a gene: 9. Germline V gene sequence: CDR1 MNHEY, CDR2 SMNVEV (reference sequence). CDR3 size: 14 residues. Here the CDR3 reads CASQGTGKSTEAFF. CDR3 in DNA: TGTGCCAGCCAAGGGACAGGCAAATCCACTGAAGCTTTCTTT.

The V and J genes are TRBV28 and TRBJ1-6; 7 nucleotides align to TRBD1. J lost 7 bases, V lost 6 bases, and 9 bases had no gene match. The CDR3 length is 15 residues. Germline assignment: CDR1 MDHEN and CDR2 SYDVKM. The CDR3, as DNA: TGTGCCAGCAGCCCACTGGCAGGGGGAAATTCACCCCTCCACTTT. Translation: CASSPLAGGNSPLHF.

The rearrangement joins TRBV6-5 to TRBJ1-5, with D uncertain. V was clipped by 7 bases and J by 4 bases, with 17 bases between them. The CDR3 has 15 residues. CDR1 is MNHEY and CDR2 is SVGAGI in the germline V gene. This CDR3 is CASNLEGGRNQPQHF. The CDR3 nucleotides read TGTGCCAGCAATCTGGAGGGAGGTAGGAATCAGCCCCAGCATTTT.

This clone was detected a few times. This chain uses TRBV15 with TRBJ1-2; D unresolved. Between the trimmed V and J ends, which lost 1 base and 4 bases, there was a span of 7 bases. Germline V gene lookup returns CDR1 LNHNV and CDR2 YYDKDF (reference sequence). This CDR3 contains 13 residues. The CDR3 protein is CATSRVPGYGYTF. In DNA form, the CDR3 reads TGTGCCACCAGCAGAGTCCCGGGCTATGGCTACACCTTC.

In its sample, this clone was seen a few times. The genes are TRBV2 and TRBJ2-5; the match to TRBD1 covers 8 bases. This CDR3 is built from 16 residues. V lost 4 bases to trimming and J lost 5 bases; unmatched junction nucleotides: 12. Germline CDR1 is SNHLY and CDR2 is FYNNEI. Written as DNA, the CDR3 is TGTGCCAGCAGTGGGCAGGGGGCGACCTCCGGGGAGACCCAGTACTTC. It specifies CASSGQGATSGETQYF.

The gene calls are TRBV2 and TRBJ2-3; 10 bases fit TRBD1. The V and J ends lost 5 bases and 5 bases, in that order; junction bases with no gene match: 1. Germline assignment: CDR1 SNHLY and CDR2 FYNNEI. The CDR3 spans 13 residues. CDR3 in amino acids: CASSRTGGDTQYF. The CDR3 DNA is TGTGCCAGCAGTCGGACAGGGGGAGATACGCAGTATTTT.

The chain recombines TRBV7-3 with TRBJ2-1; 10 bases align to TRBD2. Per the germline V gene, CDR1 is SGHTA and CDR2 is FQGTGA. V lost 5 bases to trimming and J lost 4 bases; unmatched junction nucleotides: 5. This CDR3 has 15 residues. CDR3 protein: CASSPGLAVYNEQFF. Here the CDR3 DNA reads TGTGCCAGCAGCCCCGGACTAGCGGTTTACAATGAGCAGTTCTTC.

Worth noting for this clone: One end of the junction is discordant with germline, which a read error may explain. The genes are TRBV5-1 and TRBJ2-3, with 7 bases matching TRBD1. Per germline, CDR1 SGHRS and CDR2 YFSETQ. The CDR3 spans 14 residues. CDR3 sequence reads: CASSLEVQGVELLF. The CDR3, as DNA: TGCGCCAGCAGCTTGGAGGTCCAGGGGGTGGAACTACTTTTT. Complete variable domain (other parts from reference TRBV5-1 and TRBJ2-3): KAGVTQTPRYLIKTRGQQVTLSCSPISGHRSVSWYQQTPGQGLQFLFEYFSETQRNKGNFPGRFSGRQFSNSRSEMNVSTLELGDSALYLCASSLEVQGVELLFGPGTRLTVL.

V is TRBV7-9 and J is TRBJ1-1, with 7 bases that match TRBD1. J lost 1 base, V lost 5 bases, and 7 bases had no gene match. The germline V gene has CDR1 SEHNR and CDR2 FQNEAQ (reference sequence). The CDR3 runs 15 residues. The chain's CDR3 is CASSTQGRRNTEAFF. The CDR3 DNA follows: TGTGCCAGCAGCACACAGGGGAGGAGGAACACTGAAGCTTTCTTT.

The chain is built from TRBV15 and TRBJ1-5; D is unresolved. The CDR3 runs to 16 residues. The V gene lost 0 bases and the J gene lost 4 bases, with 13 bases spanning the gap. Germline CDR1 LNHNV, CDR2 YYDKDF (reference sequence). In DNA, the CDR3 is TGTGCCACCAGCAGAGATCGTGGGTCGGGAAATCAGCCCCAGCATTTT. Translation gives CATSRDRGSGNQPQHF. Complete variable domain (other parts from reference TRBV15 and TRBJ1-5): DAMVIQNPRYQVTQFGKPVTLSCSQTLNHNVMYWYQQKSSQAPKLLFHYYDKDFNNEADTPDNFQSRRPNTSFCFLDIRSPGLGDTAMYLCATSRDRGSGNQPQHFGDGTRLSIL.

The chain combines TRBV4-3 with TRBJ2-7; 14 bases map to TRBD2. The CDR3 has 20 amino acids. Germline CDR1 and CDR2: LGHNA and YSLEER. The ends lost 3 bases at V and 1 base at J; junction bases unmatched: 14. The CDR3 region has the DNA TGCGCCAGCAGCCATAGGGTCCCGACTAGCGGGGGGGCAGGGTCCTACGAGCAGTACTTC. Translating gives CASSHRVPTSGGAGSYEQYF.

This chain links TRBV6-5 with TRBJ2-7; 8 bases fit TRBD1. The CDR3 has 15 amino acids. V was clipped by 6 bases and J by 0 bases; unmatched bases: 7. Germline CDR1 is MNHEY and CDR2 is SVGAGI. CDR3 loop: CASSTGTGLSYEQYF. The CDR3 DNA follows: TGTGCCAGCAGCACCGGGACAGGCCTCTCCTACGAGCAGTACTTC.

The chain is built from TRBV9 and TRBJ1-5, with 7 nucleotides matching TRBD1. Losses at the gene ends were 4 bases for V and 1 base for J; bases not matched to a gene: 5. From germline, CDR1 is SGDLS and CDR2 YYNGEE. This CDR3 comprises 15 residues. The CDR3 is CASSYSGGSNQPQHF. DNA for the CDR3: TGTGCCAGCAGCTATTCAGGGGGGAGCAATCAGCCCCAGCATTTT. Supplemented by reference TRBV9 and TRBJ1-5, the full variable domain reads DSGVTQTPKHLITATGQRVTLRCSPRSGDLSVYWYQQSLDQGLQFLIQYYNGEERAKGNILERFSAQQFPDLHSELNLSSLELGDSALYFCASSYSGGSNQPQHFGDGTRLSIL.

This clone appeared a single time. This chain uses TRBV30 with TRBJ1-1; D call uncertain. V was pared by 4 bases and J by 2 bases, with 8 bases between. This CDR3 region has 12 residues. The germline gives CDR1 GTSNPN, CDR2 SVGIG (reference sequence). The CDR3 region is CAWKNRNTEAFF. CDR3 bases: TGTGCCTGGAAGAATAGAAACACTGAAGCTTTCTTT.

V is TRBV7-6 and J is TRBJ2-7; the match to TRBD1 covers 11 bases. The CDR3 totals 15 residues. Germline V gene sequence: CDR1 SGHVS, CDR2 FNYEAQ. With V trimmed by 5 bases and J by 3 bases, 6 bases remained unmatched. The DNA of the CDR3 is TGTGCCAGCAGCCTGGGACAGGGGGGCGGCTACGAGCAGTACTTC. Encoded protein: CASSLGQGGGYEQYF.

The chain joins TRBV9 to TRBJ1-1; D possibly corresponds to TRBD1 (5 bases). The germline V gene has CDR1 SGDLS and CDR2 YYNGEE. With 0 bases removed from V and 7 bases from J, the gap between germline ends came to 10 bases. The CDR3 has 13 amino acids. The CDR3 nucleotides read TGTGCCAGCAGCGTAGTAGCGGGGGTTGAAGCTTTCTTT. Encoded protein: CASSVVAGVEAFF.

CDR3 region: CSASLNTEAFF. Here the CDR3 DNA reads TGCAGCGCCTCCTTGAACACTGAAGCTTTCTTT. V usage is TRBV29-1 and J usage is TRBJ1-1; D not certain. In germline, CDR1 is SQVTM, CDR2 ANQGSEA. The CDR3 is 11 residues long. V shed 7 bases and J shed 0 bases, with 6 bases lying between them.

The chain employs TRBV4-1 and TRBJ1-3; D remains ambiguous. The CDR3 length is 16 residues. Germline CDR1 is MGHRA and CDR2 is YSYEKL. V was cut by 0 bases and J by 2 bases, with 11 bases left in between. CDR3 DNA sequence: TGCGCCAGCAGCCAAGATCCGGGAAATCCTGGAAACACCATATATTTT. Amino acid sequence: CASSQDPGNPGNTIYF.

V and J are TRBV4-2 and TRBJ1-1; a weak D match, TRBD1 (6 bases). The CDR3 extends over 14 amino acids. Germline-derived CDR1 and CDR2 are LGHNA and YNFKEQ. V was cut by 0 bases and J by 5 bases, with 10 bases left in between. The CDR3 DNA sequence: TGTGCCAGCAGCCAAGATCAGGGGCAGACTGAAGCTTTCTTT. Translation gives CASSQDQGQTEAFF.

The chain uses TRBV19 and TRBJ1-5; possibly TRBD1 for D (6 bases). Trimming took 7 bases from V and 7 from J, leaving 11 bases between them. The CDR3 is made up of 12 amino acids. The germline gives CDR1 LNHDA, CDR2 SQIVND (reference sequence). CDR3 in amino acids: CASTTGRQPQHF. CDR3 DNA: TGTGCCAGTACCACAGGGAGACAGCCCCAGCATTTT.

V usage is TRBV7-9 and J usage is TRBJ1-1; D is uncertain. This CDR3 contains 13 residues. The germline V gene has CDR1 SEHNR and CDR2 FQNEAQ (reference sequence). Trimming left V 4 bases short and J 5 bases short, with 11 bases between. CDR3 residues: CASSYYIDTEAFF. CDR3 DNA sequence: TGTGCCAGCAGCTATTACATTGATACTGAAGCTTTCTTT.

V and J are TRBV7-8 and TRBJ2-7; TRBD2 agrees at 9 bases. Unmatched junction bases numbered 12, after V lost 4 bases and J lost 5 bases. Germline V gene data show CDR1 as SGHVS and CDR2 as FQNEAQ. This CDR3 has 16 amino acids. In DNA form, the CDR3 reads TGTGCCAGCAGCTCCACCTCCCTAGCGGGGTTCGACGAGCAGTACTTC. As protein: CASSSTSLAGFDEQYF.